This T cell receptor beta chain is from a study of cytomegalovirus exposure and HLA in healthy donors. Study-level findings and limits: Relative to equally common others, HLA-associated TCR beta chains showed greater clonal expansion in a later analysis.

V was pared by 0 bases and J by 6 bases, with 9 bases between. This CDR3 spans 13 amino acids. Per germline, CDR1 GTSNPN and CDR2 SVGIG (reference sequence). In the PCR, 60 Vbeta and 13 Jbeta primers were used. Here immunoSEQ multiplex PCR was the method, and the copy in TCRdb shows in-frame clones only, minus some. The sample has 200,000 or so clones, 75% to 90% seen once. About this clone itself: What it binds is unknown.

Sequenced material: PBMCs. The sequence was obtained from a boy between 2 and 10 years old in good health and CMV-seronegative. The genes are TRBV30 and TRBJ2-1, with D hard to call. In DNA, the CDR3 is TGTGCCTGGAGTGTTGTCCTCCCCAATGAGCAGTTCTTC. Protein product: CAWSVVLPNEQFF.